This entry lists 23 T cell receptor beta chains sequenced from one sample in a study of T cell changes during pregnancy in multiple sclerosis. This table comes from immunoSEQ multiplex PCR, and its TCRdb copy is limited to in-frame clones, with some not included. This sample has some 30,000 clones; under 95% occur once, and the top ten carry around 5%. The source material was peripheral blood, sampled in the first trimester of pregnancy. These receptors were obtained from a female donor in good health, enrolled as a control in a pregnancy study.

V and J are TRBV30 and TRBJ1-2; D is perhaps TRBD1 (5 bases). V lost 4 bases to trimming and J lost 6 bases, with 9 bases between them. The V gene's germline CDR1 is GTSNPN and CDR2 SVGIG (reference sequence). The CDR3 covers 11 residues. For the CDR3, the DNA is TGTGCCTGGATTTCAGGGAATGGCTACACCTTC. This codes for CAWISGNGYTF.

This chain links TRBV5-1 with TRBJ1-2; D perhaps matches TRBD1 (6 bases). This CDR3 is built from 15 residues. V was trimmed by 4 bases and J by 2 bases, leaving 15 bases between them. Germline V gives CDR1 SGHRS, CDR2 YFSETQ. The CDR3 reads CASSEAPTGNYGYTF. The CDR3, as DNA: TGCGCCAGCAGCGAGGCCCCGACAGGCAACTATGGCTACACCTTC.

The rearrangement links TRBV5-4 to TRBJ2-7; 9 nucleotides agree with TRBD1. The CDR3 sequence is 18 residues long. The trim removed 4 bases at V and 6 bases at J, leaving 20 bases unmatched. Germline lookup yields CDR1 SGHNT and CDR2 YYREEE (reference sequence). CDR3 in DNA: TGTGCCAGCAGCCCGGCCCCGGGACAGGGAGGATCCCCCTTCGAGCAGTACTTC. Encoded protein: CASSPAPGQGGSPFEQYF.

The chain uses TRBV4-3 and TRBJ1-6, with 8 bases identical to TRBD1. This CDR3 spans 15 amino acids. CDR1 and CDR2 from the germline V gene are LGHNA and YSLEER. Losses at the gene ends were 2 bases for V and 10 bases for J; bases not matched to a gene: 7. CDR3 bases: TGCGCCAGCAGCCAACAAAGGACAGGGTACTCACCCCTCCACTTT. This encodes CASSQQRTGYSPLHF.

The V gene is TRBV27, the J gene TRBJ1-1; D possibly corresponds to TRBD1 (5 bases). V lost 3 bases to trimming and J lost 3 bases, with 14 bases between them. This CDR3 has 15 amino acids. The germline gives CDR1 MNHEY, CDR2 SMNVEV (reference sequence). CDR3 nucleotides: TGTGCCAGCAGTTTTTACGCGGGGGTGGACACTGAAGCTTTCTTT. Amino acids: CASSFYAGVDTEAFF.

The chain joins TRBV7-2 to TRBJ2-7, with unresolved D. Trimming cost V 5 bases and J 2 bases, with 7 bases left between them. The CDR3 has 12 residues. Germline CDR1 reads SGHTA; CDR2 reads FQGNSA. DNA of the CDR3: TGTGCCAGCAGCAGACTGACCTACGAGCAGTACTTC. Protein sequence: CASSRLTYEQYF.

This rearrangement joins TRBV7-2 to TRBJ1-4, with TRBD1 as a possible D gene (5 bases). This CDR3 has 16 residues. Germline V gene lookup returns CDR1 SGHTA and CDR2 FQGNSA. Deletions cut 5 bases from V and 4 bases from J, with 17 bases between. The DNA of the CDR3 is TGTGCCAGCAGCCCCGCAGGTGGGGCCTTTAATGAAAAACTGTTTTTT. It yields the protein CASSPAGGAFNEKLFF.

This clone appeared a single time. CDR3 DNA sequence: TGCAGCGTTGCCTCTAGCGGGGGCTACAATGAGCAGTTCTTC. It is translated as CSVASSGGYNEQFF. V usage is TRBV29-1 and J usage is TRBJ2-1, with 10 bases fitting TRBD2. V lost 4 bases, J lost 3 bases, and 3 bases stayed unmatched. The length of the CDR3 is 14 residues. Germline V gives CDR1 SQVTM, CDR2 ANQGSEA.

This chain joins TRBV27 and TRBJ2-7; 7 nucleotides line up with TRBD2. Germline CDR1 MNHEY, CDR2 SMNVEV (reference sequence). Trimming removed 2 bases from V and 3 bases from J; junction bases left unmatched: 7. The CDR3 sequence is 15 residues long. This CDR3 reads CASSLDAGDFYEQYF. Here the CDR3 DNA reads TGTGCCAGCAGTTTAGATGCGGGAGACTTCTACGAGCAGTACTTC.

This chain uses TRBV25-1 with TRBJ1-4; D is unresolved. CDR3 length: 14 amino acids. From germline, CDR1 is MGHDK and CDR2 SYGVNS. V gave up 7 bases and J gave up 7 bases, with 16 bases separating them. The CDR3 loop reads CASTPGAPGEKLFF. DNA for the CDR3: TGTGCCAGCACCCCCGGTGCTCCCGGTGAAAAACTGTTTTTT.

The chain uses TRBV2 and TRBJ2-6; TRBD1 is a possible D gene (5 bases). Germline CDR1 is SNHLY and CDR2 is FYNNEI. V lost 8 bases and J 0 bases, leaving 11 bases between the germline ends. The CDR3 is 15 residues long. The CDR3 spells CASQRTGSGANVLTF. The CDR3 nucleotides read TGTGCCAGCCAAAGAACAGGCTCTGGGGCCAACGTCCTGACTTTC. Full variable domain (remainder filled in from reference TRBV2 and TRBJ2-6): EPEVTQTPSHQVTQMGQEVILRCVPISNHLYFYWYRQILGQKVEFLVSFYNNEISEKSEIFDDQFSVERPDGSNFTLKIRSTKLEDSAMYFCASQRTGSGANVLTFGAGSRLTVL.

This chain connects TRBV6-6 to TRBJ2-5; 12 bases match TRBD2. V lost 6 bases and J lost 2; bases outside the gene matches: 7. This CDR3 is 16 amino acids long. Germline values: CDR1 MNHNY, CDR2 SVGAGI (reference sequence). Here the CDR3 DNA reads TGTGCCAGCAGATGGACTAGCGGGGCACGTCAAGAGACCCAGTACTTC. Translating it yields CASRWTSGARQETQYF.

The chain recombines TRBV11-2 with TRBJ2-3; 7 nucleotides align to TRBD1. CDR3 length: 16 residues. The V and J ends lost 1 base and 2 bases, in that order; junction bases with no gene match: 6. The germline gives CDR1 SGHAT, CDR2 FQNNGV. The CDR3 loop is CASSLGVRGPTDTQYF. The DNA for the CDR3 is TGTGCCAGCAGCTTAGGTGTAAGGGGGCCCACAGATACGCAGTATTTT.

The chain joins TRBV25-1 to TRBJ1-4, with unresolved D. Germline V CDR1 and CDR2: MGHDK, SYGVNS. This CDR3 has 14 residues. V was clipped by 6 bases and J by 7 bases, with 15 bases between them. The CDR3 sequence: CASRAGSASEKLFF. In DNA form, the CDR3 reads TGTGCCAGCAGGGCGGGCTCCGCCAGTGAAAAACTGTTTTTT.

This clone appeared a single time. V and J are TRBV6-5 and TRBJ1-3; 7 nucleotides match TRBD1. Germline V gives CDR1 MNHEY, CDR2 SVGAGI. V was pared by 0 bases and J by 2 bases, with 4 bases of the junction left unmatched. This CDR3 has 16 residues. CDR3 nucleotides: TGTGCCAGCAGTTACTCGAATCAGGGGGCTGGAAACACCATATATTTT. It is translated as CASSYSNQGAGNTIYF.

The V call is TRBV27, the J call TRBJ2-7; 10 bases fit TRBD1. Trimming at V came to 3 bases and at J to 0 bases, leaving 20 bases not matched to a gene. CDR3 length: 21 residues. Germline V CDR1 and CDR2: MNHEY, SMNVEV (reference sequence). The CDR3 bases are TGTGCCAGCAGTTTGTTCCTCCCTCGACAGGGGGCGCGGGTGAACTCCTACGAGCAGTACTTC. It codes for CASSLFLPRQGARVNSYEQYF.

DNA of the CDR3: TGTGCCAGCAGCTTTGTGAAGGCGGGAGTCGGTGCAGATACGCAGTATTTT. Protein product: CASSFVKAGVGADTQYF. The V call is TRBV7-2, the J call TRBJ2-3, with 7 bases lining up with TRBD2. Trimming at V came to 3 bases and at J to 4 bases, leaving 13 bases not matched to a gene. The CDR3 is made up of 17 amino acids. Germline CDR1 and CDR2: SGHTA and FQGNSA.

The J gene is TRBJ1-5, the V gene TRBV7-8; no reliable D call. Trimming pared 1 base from V and 4 bases from J, leaving 11 bases between. Looked up from germline, CDR1 is SGHVS and CDR2 is FQNEAQ. The CDR3 spans 15 residues. The chain's CDR3 is CASSLVRDWNQPQHF. CDR3 coding DNA: TGTGCCAGCAGCTTAGTTAGAGATTGGAATCAGCCCCAGCATTTT.

The chain links TRBV7-6 to TRBJ2-1; 7 bases are a match to TRBD2. Germline-derived CDR1 and CDR2 are SGHVS and FNYEAQ. J lost 3 bases, V lost 5 bases, and 7 bases had no gene match. The CDR3 is 15 residues long. CDR3 residues: CASSPRGNLYNEQFF. As DNA, the CDR3 is TGTGCCAGCAGCCCGCGGGGGAATCTCTACAATGAGCAGTTCTTC.

CDR3 sequence (DNA): TGTGCCAGCCGGGACAGGGGGTCCCATAATTCACCCCTCCACTTT. Translation gives CASRDRGSHNSPLHF. The chain employs TRBV19 and TRBJ1-6; 11 nucleotides agree with TRBD1. Germline V gives CDR1 LNHDA, CDR2 SQIVND (reference sequence). The CDR3 spans 15 residues. J gave up 5 bases and V 9 bases, and 6 bases lay outside the gene matches.

The chain is built from TRBV5-1 and TRBJ2-1; D is unresolved. The V and J ends lost 4 bases and 7 bases respectively, with 18 bases between them. Germline V CDR1 and CDR2: SGHRS, YFSETQ. This CDR3 comprises 15 residues. The CDR3 loop is CASSTSARPKNEQFF. Here the CDR3 DNA reads TGCGCCAGCAGCACCAGCGCGCGGCCGAAGAATGAGCAGTTCTTC.

This clone has just a few counts. This chain links TRBV19 with TRBJ1-1; D remains ambiguous. CDR1 is LNHDA and CDR2 is SQIVND in the germline V gene (reference sequence). V lost 3 bases and J 6 bases, leaving 14 bases between the germline ends. The CDR3 length is 14 residues. In DNA form, the CDR3 reads TGTGCCAGTAGTATTCGACAACTTCAGGCTGAAGCTTTCTTT. Protein product: CASSIRQLQAEAFF. Full variable domain (rest looked up from reference TRBV19 and TRBJ1-1): DGGITQSPKYLFRKEGQNVTLSCEQNLNHDAMYWYRQDPGQGLRLIYYSQIVNDFQKGDIAEGYSVSREKKESFPLTVTSAQKNPTAFYLCASSIRQLQAEAFFGQGTRLTVV.

The chain has TRBV7-8 and TRBJ1-4; D is unresolved. The germline gives CDR1 SGHVS, CDR2 FQNEAQ. CDR3 length equals 16 residues. The V end lost 2 bases, the J end lost 8 bases, and 18 bases lay between the germline ends. The chain's CDR3 is CASSLFAAGAGEKLFF. The CDR3 DNA is TGTGCCAGCAGCTTATTCGCCGCGGGCGCTGGGGAAAAACTGTTTTTT.